Below, 11 T cell receptor beta chains from the same sample are listed, as sequenced in a study of prognosis after radiotherapy for stage I lung cancer. Researchers used two-round multiplex PCR to amplify TCR beta CDR3 starting from genomic DNA. Primers targeting each individual TRBV and TRBJ gene were applied in first-round PCR. TCRdb reprocessed the multiplex PCR reads with MiXCR, giving one entry per CDR3 protein. The sample records over 14,000 distinct CDR3 sequences, 55% to 70% being singletons. This specimen was PBMCs, taken before or after stereotactic body radiation therapy (not recorded which). Every receptor here comes from a donor at least 50 years old with non-small cell lung cancer.

In its sample, this clonotype is medium-sized (0.01 to 0.1%). The chain carries TRBV11-3 and TRBJ1-1; TRBD1 matches 8 bases. Germline loops: CDR1 SGHNT, CDR2 YENEEA. The V and J ends lost 4 bases and 7 bases, in that order; junction bases with no gene match: 5. This CDR3 contains 13 residues. The CDR3 DNA reads as TGTGCCAGCAGCTCACGGACAGGGTATGAAGCTTTCTTT. It yields the protein CASSSRTGYEAFF.

This chain joins TRBV5-1 and TRBJ2-2; D is ambiguous. The CDR3 consists of 13 residues. V was cut by 2 bases and J by 7 bases, with 9 bases left in between. The germline CDR1 and CDR2 sequences are SGHRS and YFSETQ. The CDR3 DNA follows: TGCGCCAGCAGCTTCCAGCAGGACGGGGAGCTGTTTTTT. It is translated as CASSFQQDGELFF.

The V gene is TRBV9, the J gene TRBJ1-6; D gene ambiguous. From germline, CDR1 is SGDLS and CDR2 YYNGEE. The CDR3 consists of 14 residues. Trimming removed 0 bases at V and 7 bases at J, with 8 bases between. This chain's CDR3 is CASSVEGRNSPLHF. The DNA of the CDR3 is TGTGCCAGCAGCGTAGAAGGGAGGAATTCACCCCTCCACTTT.

The rearrangement links TRBV6-1 to TRBJ2-7; D perhaps matches TRBD1 (6 bases). CDR1 and CDR2 from the germline V gene are MNHNS and SASEGT. This CDR3 is 15 amino acids long. Trimming left V 8 bases short and J 5 bases short, with 22 bases between. The CDR3 sequence is CASATTQGIRNEQYF. The CDR3, as DNA: TGTGCCAGCGCTACCACGCAGGGGATTAGGAACGAGCAGTACTTC.

A note on this clonotype: A far more abundant clone sits one base away, making this likely a read error. The chain links TRBV12-3 or TRBV12-4 to TRBJ2-1, with D uncertain. The DNA end is more similar to TRBJ2-5, so the J call may be wrong. The CDR3 totals 12 residues. For the CDR3, the DNA is TGTGCCAGCAGTGAACAAGGAGATACCCAGTACTTC. This encodes CASSEQGDTQYF.

This clonotype came up many times. The CDR3 nucleotides read TGTGCCACCAGTGGGGGTCAGGGCTACCAAGAGACCCAGTACTTC. This gives the protein CATSGGQGYQETQYF. This rearrangement joins TRBV24-1 to TRBJ2-5, with D possibly matching TRBD1 (5 bases). This CDR3 spans 15 amino acids. CDR1 and CDR2 (germline): KGHDR, SFDVKD. Trimming shortened V by 5 bases and J by 0 bases, and 12 bases separated the two germline ends.

This clonotype is classed as medium-sized. The chain joins TRBV6-9 to TRBJ2-6; 7 bases agree with TRBD1. CDR3 length: 18 residues. Looked up from germline, CDR1 is MNHGY and CDR2 is SVAAGI. Unmatched junction bases numbered 12, after V lost 5 bases and J lost 2 bases. The CDR3 loop is CASSGMTGLGTGANVLTF. The CDR3 DNA sequence: TGTGCCAGCAGTGGGATGACAGGGTTAGGAACTGGGGCCAACGTCCTGACTTTC.

The rearrangement uses TRBV6-2 or TRBV6-3 and TRBJ2-7, with D possibly matching TRBD2 (6 bases). The CDR3 has 13 residues. From germline, CDR1 is MNHEY and CDR2 SVGEGT. The V gene lost 6 bases and the J gene lost 5 bases, with 14 bases spanning the gap. CDR3 protein: CASSRDWWNEQYF. DNA for the CDR3: TGTGCCAGCAGCAGGGACTGGTGGAACGAGCAGTACTTC.

The chain carries TRBV6-2 or TRBV6-3 and TRBJ1-2; 7 nucleotides line up with TRBD1. V was clipped by 9 bases and J by 5 bases; unmatched bases: 9. The CDR3 is made up of 13 amino acids. In germline, CDR1 is MNHEY, CDR2 SVGEGT. CDR3 residues: CARYRGRVYGYTF. The CDR3 coding sequence is TGTGCCAGGTACAGGGGTCGAGTTTATGGCTACACCTTC.

This clonotype came up many times. V gene TRBV7-8 combines with J gene TRBJ2-4; D might be TRBD1 (8 bases). This CDR3 has 16 amino acids. V lost 4 bases and J 3 bases, leaving 16 bases between the germline ends. Germline CDR1 is SGHVS and CDR2 is FQNEAQ. The CDR3 region has the DNA TGTGCCAGCAGCTCCACAGGGGGAGGGGGCAAAAACATTCAGTACTTC. The encoded protein is CASSSTGGGGKNIQYF.

This clonotype was seen a few times. CDR3 sequence reads: CASSLCDFSSYNEQFF. The CDR3, as DNA: TGCGCCAGCAGCTTGTGTGACTTCAGTTCCTACAATGAGCAGTTCTTC. V is TRBV5-1 and J is TRBJ2-1, with no clear D. The CDR3 spans 16 residues. Germline V gene data show CDR1 as SGHRS and CDR2 as YFSETQ. The V end was cut by 1 base, the J end by 1 base, with 12 bases between.